The T cell receptor beta chain under discussion was sequenced for a study of blood T cell repertoires in COVID-19. CDR1 and CDR2 from the germline V gene are MGHDK and SYGVNS. This CDR3 region has 15 residues. V was cut by 3 bases and J by 6 bases, with 18 bases left in between. Individuals in the exposed group had encountered a COVID-19 case within 2 weeks preceding study entry. Sequencing used immunoSEQ multiplex PCR; TCRdb keeps in-frame clones, though not all of them. This repertoire shows 350,000 to 400,000 clones, 90% to 95% found once; its top ten account for 0.7% to 0.95%. The sample comprised PBMCs or T cells enriched from blood (not recorded which). V usage is TRBV25-1 and J usage is TRBJ2-7, with a tentative D call TRBD2 (5 bases). This clonotype originated in a woman between 35 and 50 years old who had been exposed to COVID-19. The CDR3 reads CASSEDRSAALEQYF. The CDR3 nucleotides are TGTGCCAGCAGTGAGGATCGTTCAGCGGCCCTCGAGCAGTACTTC.